Given below is one T cell receptor (beta chain) in context. It lacks a known antigen. Base qualities are not at hand, and no much larger clone is one base apart. The ViraFEST assay stimulated PBMC with viral peptide pools and then used TCR sequencing to identify antigen-specific CD4+ T cell clonotypes by expansion. After more than 9 days of culture, CD4+ T cells were isolated with the EasySep CD4+ T cell isolation kit. PCR-confirmed SARS-CoV-2 infection had occurred in convalescent patients between March and December 2020, before the Alpha, Beta and Delta variants emerged in the United States. A few million PBMC per well were cultured with approximately 10 ug/ml peptides in IMDM containing roughly 5% human AB serum, about 9.6 IU/ml IL-2 and gentamicin. Half of the culture medium was replaced with fresh IL-2-containing medium on days 3 and 7. Unless otherwise noted, each peptide stimulation condition was cultured in triplicate wells. Using Ficoll-Paque Plus gradient centrifugation, PBMC were separated from whole blood and then either used fresh or cryopreserved at -140C. The QIAamp micro DNA kit was used to extract genomic DNA from the cultured CD4+ T cells.

The sample comes from a study of vaccination effects on CD4 cells after COVID-19 (dated by TCRdb to the early 2020s). Concerning the study at large: Two doses of either the BNT162b2 or the mRNA-1273 mRNA SARS-CoV-2 vaccine were administered to participants. Pre-vaccine samples from two convalescent patients were drawn 16 days and one week before the first dose, 142 and 148 days after COVID-19 diagnosis. SARS-CoV-2 spike-specific CD4+ TCR repertoires were compared before and after mRNA vaccination in COVID-19 convalescent patients and in infection-naive vaccine recipients. Altogether, around 9 COVID-19 convalescent patients and a handful of SARS-CoV-2-naive healthy vaccine recipients made up the full study. The Oncomine TCR Beta short-read assay on an Illumina iSeq 100 was used to sequence cultures from other donors in the study.

The full study reports these points: The study was limited by a small number of convalescent patients, and early post-infection timepoints were lacking. Both infection-induced and vaccine-induced clones contracted markedly at late post-vaccination timepoints, which is consistent with waning T cell responses. Among convalescent patients, the spike-reactive repertoire after vaccination was made up mainly of new vaccine-induced clones that were largely distinct from the clones induced by infection.

The library was produced with the immunoSEQ multiplex PCR assay. DNA from the cultured, isolated CD4+ T cells was subjected to TCR beta CDR3 sequencing. On the study's bioinformatics: The analysis removed non-productive TCR sequences, trimmed reads to the CDR3 region, and retained only CDR3s that were 7 or more amino acids long. Antigen-specific clonotypes were identified using the MANAFEST web app by comparison of expansion in peptide wells against reference cultures. Positive clones required FDR<0.05 expansion versus reference and all other wells, odds ratio above 5, and frequency above 0.1% in two replicate wells. A clonotype was defined as cross-reactive if the clonotype was significantly expanded both in SARS-CoV-2 spike wells and in at least one common cold coronavirus spike condition. Using the stringdist R package, CDR3 similarity was measured by Levenshtein distance, and unrooted trees were constructed with ape in R 3.6.1. As stored in TCRdb, this immuneACCESS dataset retains in-frame rearrangements with V and J assigned. A fraction of the clones does not appear; measured against another copy, unresolved V genes explain less than half of the discrepancy, and the remainder lacks a known reason. V, J and clone size are those of that table, while D and trimming were read from the DNA. For this sample the table gives 25,000 to 35,000 clones, of which approximately 72% were detected only once. Jointly, the top ten make up more than 25% of the sample.

CDR1 and CDR2, per the germline V gene, are SGHTA and FQGTGA. At the junction V is shortened by 5 bases and J by 5 bases, with 12 bases in between. Reading from cysteine to phenylalanine, the CDR3 counts 13 amino acids. CDR3 DNA is the only sequence kept; it has 39 bases, read in frame from the first base. The clonotype was recovered from a human donor who had a prior SARS-CoV-2 infection. The V and J genes are TRBV7-3 and TRBJ2-5; the D segment could be TRBD2, given 7 matching bases. Material: CD4+ T cells from PBMCs cultured with a peptide pool, obtained before COVID-19 vaccination. CDR3 sequence: CASSGGAYETQYF. The sequenced DNA is TGTGCCAGCAGCGGGGGGGCCTATGAGACCCAGTACTTC.